One sample yielded the 30 T cell receptor beta chains listed below, sequenced in a study of post-analysis software for immune sequencing data. Study-wide points: Patients carried 5 or 6 TRBV segments more frequently than controls did, and TRBV5-6, TRBV5-1 and TRBV20-1 were among them.

No cognate antigen is known for these TCRs. The library was made from cDNA and included unique molecular identifiers. TCRdb passed the PCR reads through MiXCR, listing each CDR3 protein once. The repertoire holds approximately 260,000 distinct CDR3 sequences, with 30% to 45% as singletons. The source material was blood. These receptor sequences come from a girl aged 10-17 years with multiple sclerosis.

The gene calls are TRBV20-1 and TRBJ2-1; D is perhaps TRBD2 (6 bases). V lost 1 base, J lost 5 bases, and 15 bases lay in between. CDR1 is DFQATT and CDR2 is SNEGSKA in the germline V gene (reference sequence). This CDR3 comprises 15 residues. CDR3 protein: CSARASWRGNNEQFF. Here the CDR3 DNA reads TGCAGTGCTAGAGCTAGTTGGAGGGGAAACAATGAGCAGTTCTTC.

Many counts were recorded for this clonotype. This chain connects TRBV7-2 to TRBJ1-2, with D hard to call. The CDR3 runs to 13 residues. The germline V and J ends were trimmed by 3 bases and 5 bases, with 10 bases remaining between them. Germline CDR1 reads SGHTA; CDR2 reads FQGNSA. CDR3 nucleotide sequence: TGTGCCAGCAGCTTTCTCGACGGATATGGCTACACCTTC. Its translation is CASSFLDGYGYTF.

The chain's CDR3 is CASSLVGTGPNYGYTF. The CDR3, as DNA: TGTGCCAGCAGTTTGGTTGGGACAGGGCCTAACTATGGCTACACCTTC. The chain recombines TRBV27 with TRBJ1-2, with 9 bases lining up with TRBD1. The germline V gene encodes CDR1 MNHEY and CDR2 SMNVEV (reference sequence). V dropped 3 bases and J dropped 0; count of bases not matched to a gene: 5. The CDR3 sequence is 16 residues long.

The sample holds many counts of this clonotype. This chain uses TRBV11-2 with TRBJ2-5; no clear D gene. The V and J ends lost 5 bases and 2 bases respectively, with 9 bases between them. The CDR3 totals 13 residues. The V gene's germline CDR1 is SGHAT and CDR2 FQNNGV. CDR3 protein: CASSRERQETQYF. CDR3 coding DNA: TGTGCCAGCAGCCGCGAGAGACAAGAGACCCAGTACTTC. Full variable domain (rest looked up from reference TRBV11-2 and TRBJ2-5): EAGVAQSPRYKIIEKRQSVAFWCNPISGHATLYWYQQILGQGPKLLIQFQNNGVVDDSQLPKDRFSAERLKGVDSTLKIQPAKLEDSAVYLCASSRERQETQYFGPGTRLLVL.

This chain connects TRBV7-6 to TRBJ2-1, with TRBD1 identical over 8 bases. Germline assignment: CDR1 SGHVS and CDR2 FNYEAQ. The V segment lost 5 bases and the J segment 8 bases; nucleotides outside the gene matches: 17. The CDR3 consists of 17 residues. The CDR3 bases are TGTGCCAGCAGCGAAGCTCTTTTCAGGGGGCGAATGGATGAGCAGTTCTTC. Its translation is CASSEALFRGRMDEQFF. Drawing the rest from reference TRBV7-6 and TRBJ2-1, the complete variable domain is GAGVSQSPRYKVTKRGQDVALRCDPISGHVSLYWYRQALGQGPEFLTYFNYEAQQDKSGLPNDRFSAERPEGSISTLTIQRTEQRDSAMYRCASSEALFRGRMDEQFFGPGTRLTVL.

This clonotype was counted at least ten times. The chain uses TRBV18 and TRBJ1-4, with no clear D. CDR1 is KGHSH and CDR2 is LQKENI in the germline V gene. This CDR3 has 12 amino acids. Between the trimmed V and J ends, which lost 2 bases and 6 bases, there was a span of 4 bases. CDR3 nucleotides: TGTGCCAGCTCACCAAGGGATGAAAAACTGTTTTTT. Protein product: CASSPRDEKLFF.

The CDR3 coding sequence is TGCAGTGCTTACAGGGGAGTTCTCGGGAATGGCTACACCTTC. Its translation: CSAYRGVLGNGYTF. The genes are TRBV20-1 and TRBJ1-2, with TRBD1 matching 7 bases. J was trimmed by 6 bases and V by 5 bases; bases with no gene match: 12. From germline, CDR1 is DFQATT and CDR2 SNEGSKA (reference sequence). This CDR3 region has 14 residues.

Worth noting for this clonotype: This clone may be a read error of a much larger clone one base away. CDR3 region: CASSYEGVSYNEQYF. CDR3 nucleotides: TGTGCCAGCAGTTACGAGGGGGTTTCCTACAATGAGCAGTACTTC. The rearrangement joins TRBV6-5 to TRBJ2-7; tentative D call: TRBD1 (6 bases). Trimming pared 2 bases from V and 7 bases from J, leaving 18 bases between. In germline, CDR1 is MNHEY, CDR2 SVGAGI. The CDR3 runs to 15 residues.

The genes are TRBV7-2 and TRBJ2-7, with 8 bases lining up with TRBD1. After removal of 5 bases from V and 0 bases from J, the junction contained 6 bases not matched to a gene. In germline, CDR1 is SGHTA, CDR2 FQGNSA. The CDR3 has 15 amino acids. In DNA, the CDR3 is TGTGCCAGCAGCAGACCGGGACAGGACTCCTACGAGCAGTACTTC. Translated, it gives CASSRPGQDSYEQYF.

This clonotype was found a few times. This chain links TRBV7-9 with TRBJ1-4, with 9 bases identical to TRBD1. The V and J ends lost 3 bases and 0 bases, in that order; junction bases with no gene match: 8. Germline V lookup: CDR1 SEHNR, CDR2 FQNEAQ (reference sequence). The CDR3 covers 18 residues. As DNA, the CDR3 is TGTGCCAGCAGCTTTTTCCCTGACAGGGGGGCAACTAATGAAAAACTGTTTTTT. Translation gives CASSFFPDRGATNEKLFF.

In its sample, this clonotype was seen a few times. The chain combines TRBV28 with TRBJ1-1; possibly TRBD1 for D (5 bases). Between the trimmed V and J ends, which lost 6 bases and 4 bases, there was a span of 12 bases. The CDR3 spans 13 residues. Germline values: CDR1 MDHEN, CDR2 SYDVKM. CDR3 nucleotides: TGTGCCAGCAGCGTAAGGGACGGCACTGAAGCTTTCTTT. Amino acids: CASSVRDGTEAFF.

The sample holds many counts of this clonotype. This sequence joins TRBV10-3 and TRBJ2-1; maybe TRBD1 (6 bases). The CDR3 sequence is 13 residues long. Trimming removed 7 bases from V and 8 bases from J, with 15 bases in between. From germline, CDR1 is ENHRY and CDR2 SYGVKD. CDR3 sequence: CAINAGGRYEQFF. CDR3 nucleotides: TGTGCCATCAATGCTGGGGGCAGGTATGAGCAGTTCTTC.

The chain couples TRBV10-3 to TRBJ2-1; a weak D match, TRBD1 (5 bases). V lost 4 bases to trimming and J lost 5 bases, with 15 bases between them. The V gene's germline CDR1 is ENHRY and CDR2 SYGVKD. The CDR3 totals 15 residues. Here the CDR3 reads CAISVGREGNNEQFF. The DNA of the CDR3 is TGTGCCATCAGTGTGGGGCGCGAAGGGAACAATGAGCAGTTCTTC.

About this clonotype itself: This sequence may be a read error, since a much larger clone differs from it by one base. The V gene is TRBV6-4, the J gene TRBJ2-3, with 7 bases matching TRBD2. The V gene's germline CDR1 is MRHNA and CDR2 SNTAGT. The CDR3 has 17 residues. The CDR3 DNA reads as TGTGCCAGCAGTGACTCGCCTCTAGCGGTTAGCACAGATACGCGGTATTTT. This sequence encodes CASSDSPLAVSTDTRYF.

The CDR3 is CASSRTGMDYGYTF. CDR3 DNA sequence: TGTGCCAGCAGCCGAACAGGGATGGACTATGGCTACACCTTC. The gene calls are TRBV12-3 or TRBV12-4 and TRBJ1-2, with a weak D call TRBD1 (6 bases). The CDR3 has 14 amino acids. V lost 6 bases and J 3 bases, leaving 14 bases between the germline ends.

About this clonotype: A much larger clone is a single base away; this may be a read error. J is TRBJ1-5 and V is TRBV7-2; a weak D match, TRBD1 (5 bases). Germline V gives CDR1 SGHTA, CDR2 FQGNSA. Between the trimmed V and J ends, which lost 0 bases and 6 bases, there was a span of 12 bases. There are 15 residues in the CDR3. CDR3 bases: TGTGCCAGCAGCTTAGCAGGGGTCGGAGGTCAGCCCCAGCATTTT. It is translated as CASSLAGVGGQPQHF.

Remarks on this clonotype: A much larger clone lies a single base off, so this may be a read error. Because it lacks the conserved phenylalanine or tryptophan at the end, this CDR3 is likely a read error. This rearrangement joins TRBV9 to TRBJ1-1, with D hard to call. Per germline, CDR1 SGDLS and CDR2 YYNGEE. V dropped 0 bases and J dropped 8 bases, with 8 bases sitting between them. CDR3 length: 12 amino acids. The CDR3 coding sequence is TGTGCCAGCAGCGTAGTGAAGGGCGAAGCTTTCATT. This translates into CASSVVKGEAFI.

The chain joins TRBV4-2 to TRBJ2-1, with TRBD2 identical over 16 bases. The V gene end was trimmed by 5 bases and the J gene end by 10 bases; junction bases not matched to a gene: 8. The CDR3 totals 16 residues. The germline CDR1 and CDR2 sequences are LGHNA and YNFKEQ. CDR3 coding DNA: TGTGCCAGCAGCTCCTCCGGGACTAGCGGGAGGGACGAGCAGTTCTTC. As protein: CASSSSGTSGRDEQFF.

This clonotype was picked up many times. The J gene is TRBJ1-2, the V gene TRBV10-3; TRBD1 agrees at 7 bases. This CDR3 is built from 16 residues. V gave up 6 bases and J gave up 0 bases; unmatched junction bases: 10. Germline assignment: CDR1 ENHRY and CDR2 SYGVKD. The DNA for the CDR3 is TGTGCCATCAGAAATCACACAGGGGAGGCTAACTATGGCTACACCTTC. Its translation is CAIRNHTGEANYGYTF.

This clonotype was seen a handful of times. This chain links TRBV2 with TRBJ1-6, with D uncertain. Per the germline V gene, CDR1 is SNHLY and CDR2 is FYNNEI. CDR3 length equals 15 residues. The ends were cut back, 2 bases at V and 7 bases at J, with 12 bases in the middle. CDR3 sequence: CASSESRVRNSPLHF. DNA for the CDR3: TGTGCCAGCAGTGAAAGCAGAGTACGAAATTCACCCCTCCACTTT. The full variable domain, its missing parts supplied by reference TRBV2 and TRBJ1-6, is EPEVTQTPSHQVTQMGQEVILRCVPISNHLYFYWYRQILGQKVEFLVSFYNNEISEKSEIFDDQFSVERPDGSNFTLKIRSTKLEDSAMYFCASSESRVRNSPLHFGNGTRLTVT.

The rearrangement links TRBV5-4 to TRBJ2-5; D might be TRBD2 (5 bases). This CDR3 contains 14 residues. Germline CDR1 and CDR2: SGHNT and YYREEE (reference sequence). The ends were cut back, 2 bases at V and 5 bases at J, with 13 bases in the middle. Here the CDR3 reads CASSFKTRAETQYF. The CDR3 DNA reads TGTGCCAGCAGCTTTAAGACGAGGGCGGAGACCCAGTACTTC.

The chain joins TRBV20-1 to TRBJ2-4, with 8 positions matching TRBD1. Trimming took 6 bases from V and 3 from J; bases not matched to a gene: 10. This CDR3 contains 15 residues. CDR1 DFQATT and CDR2 SNEGSKA come from the germline V gene (reference sequence). The DNA of the CDR3 is TGCAGTGCCCGAAGACAGGGGATAGTCAAAAACATTCAGTACTTC. Translating it yields CSARRQGIVKNIQYF.

The chain employs TRBV6-5 and TRBJ2-7; perhaps TRBD2 as D (6 bases). Looked up from germline, CDR1 is MNHEY and CDR2 is SVGAGI. Trimming removed 5 bases from V and 0 bases from J, with 8 bases in between. CDR3 size: 13 residues. The CDR3 loop is CASSRGISYEQYF. As DNA, the CDR3 is TGTGCCAGCAGTCGCGGGATCTCCTACGAGCAGTACTTC.

The J gene is TRBJ2-1, the V gene TRBV20-1; 11 bases align to TRBD2. Per the germline V gene, CDR1 is DFQATT and CDR2 is SNEGSKA (reference sequence). V was clipped by 4 bases and J by 0 bases; unmatched bases: 8. CDR3 size: 17 residues. The CDR3 region has the DNA TGCAGTGCTACAAGGGCTAGCGGGGGGAGCTCCTACAATGAGCAGTTCTTC. Protein sequence: CSATRASGGSSYNEQFF.

This clonotype was seen only a few times. Given a much more abundant clone one base away, this may be a read error. The J gene is TRBJ2-1, the V gene TRBV11-2; 8 bases map to TRBD2. Germline V gives CDR1 SGHAT, CDR2 FQNNGV. After removal of 6 bases from V and 5 bases from J, the junction contained 12 bases not matched to a gene. This CDR3 comprises 16 residues. As DNA, the CDR3 is TGTGCCAGCAGTTCCACTAGCGGTATAAGGCACAATGAGCAGTTCTTC. Translating it yields CASSSTSGIRHNEQFF.

V and J are TRBV15 and TRBJ2-4; the D gene could be TRBD1 or TRBD2 (5 bases each). The CDR3 covers 15 residues. V was cut by 5 bases and J by 10 bases, with 21 bases left in between. The V gene's germline CDR1 is LNHNV and CDR2 YYDKDF (reference sequence). CDR3 amino acids: CATSRDRDPTRIQYF. CDR3 in DNA: TGTGCCACCAGCCGGGACCGGGACCCCACTCGAATTCAGTACTTC.

As for this clonotype: A read error may be the cause here, since a much bigger clone is one base away. The genes are TRBV12-3 or TRBV12-4 and TRBJ2-5, with 12 positions matching TRBD2. CDR3 size: 16 residues. CDR3 region: CTSSSSGRAYQETQYF. The CDR3 DNA sequence: TGTACCAGCAGTTCTAGCGGGAGGGCCTACCAGGAGACCCAGTACTTC.

The chain joins TRBV7-3 to TRBJ2-7; 10 positions agree with TRBD2. Germline CDR1 SGHTA, CDR2 FQGTGA. V lost 5 bases, J lost 4 bases, and 5 bases stayed unmatched. The CDR3 is 14 residues long. The CDR3 reads CASSPSGSRYEQYF. In DNA, the CDR3 is TGTGCCAGCAGCCCTAGCGGGAGTCGGTACGAGCAGTACTTC. The variable domain in full, completed from reference TRBV7-3 and TRBJ2-7, reads GAGVSQTPSNKVTEKGKYVELRCDPISGHTALYWYRQSLGQGPEFLIYFQGTGAADDSGLPNDRFFAVRPEGSVSTLKIQRTERGDSAVYLCASSPSGSRYEQYFGPGTRLTVT.

Many counts were recorded for this clonotype. J is TRBJ1-2 and V is TRBV29-1; 10 bases match TRBD1. CDR1 is SQVTM and CDR2 is ANQGSEA in the germline V gene. The CDR3 extends over 15 amino acids. V gave up 4 bases and J gave up 4 bases; unmatched junction bases: 9. CDR3 DNA: TGCAGCGTTGTTATTAGGGACAGGGGAGCCTATGGCTACACCTTC. Translating it yields CSVVIRDRGAYGYTF.

The chain combines TRBV2 with TRBJ1-4, with TRBD1 matching over 7 bases. CDR3 length: 15 amino acids. V shed 8 bases and J 3 bases; nucleotides not matched to a gene: 9. The germline V gene encodes CDR1 SNHLY and CDR2 FYNNEI. CDR3 residues: CASRSMGQPNEKLFF. As DNA, the CDR3 is TGTGCCAGCCGATCCATGGGACAGCCTAATGAAAAACTGTTTTTT.